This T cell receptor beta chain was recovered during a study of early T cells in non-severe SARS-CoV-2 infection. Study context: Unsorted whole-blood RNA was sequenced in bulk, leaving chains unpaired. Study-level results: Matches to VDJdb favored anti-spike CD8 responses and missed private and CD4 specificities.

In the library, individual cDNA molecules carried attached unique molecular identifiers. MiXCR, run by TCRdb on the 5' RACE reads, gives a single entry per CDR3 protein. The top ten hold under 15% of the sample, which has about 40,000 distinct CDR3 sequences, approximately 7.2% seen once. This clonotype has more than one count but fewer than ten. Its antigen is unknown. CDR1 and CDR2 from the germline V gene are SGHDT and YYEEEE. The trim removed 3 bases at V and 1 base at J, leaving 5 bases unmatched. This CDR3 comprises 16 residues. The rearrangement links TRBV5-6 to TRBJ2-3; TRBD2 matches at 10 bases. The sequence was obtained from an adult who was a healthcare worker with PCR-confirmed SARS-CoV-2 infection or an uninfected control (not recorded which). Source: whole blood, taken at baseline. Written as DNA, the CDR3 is TGTGCCAGCAGCTCCTCTAGCGGGGGCCGCACAGATACGCAGTATTTT. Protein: CASSSSSGGRTDTQYF.